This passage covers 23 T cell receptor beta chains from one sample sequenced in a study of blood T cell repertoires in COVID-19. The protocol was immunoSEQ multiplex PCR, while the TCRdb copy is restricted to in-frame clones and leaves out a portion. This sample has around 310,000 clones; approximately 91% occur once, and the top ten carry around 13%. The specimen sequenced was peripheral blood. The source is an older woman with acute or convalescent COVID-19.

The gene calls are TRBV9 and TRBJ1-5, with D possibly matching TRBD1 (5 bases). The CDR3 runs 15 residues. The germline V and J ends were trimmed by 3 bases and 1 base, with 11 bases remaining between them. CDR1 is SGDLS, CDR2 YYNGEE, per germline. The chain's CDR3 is CASSERGGSNQPQHF. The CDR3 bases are TGTGCCAGCAGCGAGCGGGGGGGGAGCAATCAGCCCCAGCATTTT.

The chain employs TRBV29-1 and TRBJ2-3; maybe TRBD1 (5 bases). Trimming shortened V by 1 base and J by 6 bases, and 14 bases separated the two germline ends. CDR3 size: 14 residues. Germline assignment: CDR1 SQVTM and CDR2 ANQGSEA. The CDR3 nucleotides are TGCAGCGTTGAAGCGCCTGCAGGGTCTGATACGCAGTATTTT. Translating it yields CSVEAPAGSDTQYF.

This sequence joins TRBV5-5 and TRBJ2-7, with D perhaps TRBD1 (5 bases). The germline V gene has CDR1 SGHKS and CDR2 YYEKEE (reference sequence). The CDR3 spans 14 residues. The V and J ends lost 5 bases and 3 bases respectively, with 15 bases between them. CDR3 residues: CASSLVQGIYEQYF. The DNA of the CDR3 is TGTGCCAGCAGTCTTGTCCAGGGTATCTACGAGCAGTACTTC.

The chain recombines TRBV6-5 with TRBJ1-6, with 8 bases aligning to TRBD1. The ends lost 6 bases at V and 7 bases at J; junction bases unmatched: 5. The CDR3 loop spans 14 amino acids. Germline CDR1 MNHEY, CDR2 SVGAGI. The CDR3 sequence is CASSHRDRNSPLHF. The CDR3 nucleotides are TGTGCCAGCAGCCACCGGGACAGGAATTCACCCCTCCACTTT.

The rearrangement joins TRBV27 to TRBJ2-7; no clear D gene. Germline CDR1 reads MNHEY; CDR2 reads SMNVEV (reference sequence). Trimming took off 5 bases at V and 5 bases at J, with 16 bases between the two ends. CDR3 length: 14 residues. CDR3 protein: CASSPLGVFDEQYF. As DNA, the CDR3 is TGTGCCAGCAGTCCTTTAGGAGTTTTCGACGAGCAGTACTTC.

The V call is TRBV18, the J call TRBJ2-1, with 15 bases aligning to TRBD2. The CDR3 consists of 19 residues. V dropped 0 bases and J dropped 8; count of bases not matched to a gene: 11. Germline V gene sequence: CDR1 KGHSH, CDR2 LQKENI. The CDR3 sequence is CASSPPLEGLAGGLYEQFF. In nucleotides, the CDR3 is TGTGCCAGCTCACCACCTCTAGAAGGACTAGCGGGGGGGCTCTATGAGCAGTTCTTC. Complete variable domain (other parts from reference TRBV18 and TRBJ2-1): NAGVMQNPRHLVRRRGQEARLRCSPMKGHSHVYWYRQLPEEGLKFMVYLQKENIIDESGMPKERFSAEFPKEGPSILRIQQVVRGDSAAYFCASSPPLEGLAGGLYEQFFGPGTRLTVL.

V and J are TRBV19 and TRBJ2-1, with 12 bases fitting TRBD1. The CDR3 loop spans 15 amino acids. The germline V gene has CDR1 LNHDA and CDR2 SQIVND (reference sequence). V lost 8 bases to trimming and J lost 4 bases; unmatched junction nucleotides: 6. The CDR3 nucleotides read TGTGCCAGTTGCCGGGACAGGGGGCAGTACAATGAGCAGTTCTTC. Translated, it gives CASCRDRGQYNEQFF.

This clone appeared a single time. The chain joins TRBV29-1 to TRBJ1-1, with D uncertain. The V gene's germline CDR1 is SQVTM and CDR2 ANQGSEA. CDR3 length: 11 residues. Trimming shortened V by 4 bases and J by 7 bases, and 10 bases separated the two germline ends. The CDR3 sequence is CSVGALGEAFF. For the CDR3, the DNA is TGCAGCGTTGGGGCCCTGGGTGAAGCTTTCTTT.

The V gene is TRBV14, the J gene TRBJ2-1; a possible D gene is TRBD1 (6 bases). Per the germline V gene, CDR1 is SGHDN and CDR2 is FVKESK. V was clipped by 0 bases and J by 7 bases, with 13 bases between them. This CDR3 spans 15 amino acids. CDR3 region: CASSQDVIGGNEQFF. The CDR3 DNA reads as TGTGCCAGCAGCCAAGATGTTATAGGGGGAAATGAGCAGTTCTTC.

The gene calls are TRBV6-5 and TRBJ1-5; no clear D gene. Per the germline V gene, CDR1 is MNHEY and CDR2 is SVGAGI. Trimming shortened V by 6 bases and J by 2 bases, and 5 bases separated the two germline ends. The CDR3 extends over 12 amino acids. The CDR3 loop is CASRHGNQPQHF. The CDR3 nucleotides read TGTGCCAGCAGACATGGCAATCAGCCCCAGCATTTT.

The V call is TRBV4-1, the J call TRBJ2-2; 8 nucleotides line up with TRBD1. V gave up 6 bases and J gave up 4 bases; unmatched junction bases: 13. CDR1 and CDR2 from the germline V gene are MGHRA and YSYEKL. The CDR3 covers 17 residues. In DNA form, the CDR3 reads TGCGCCAGCAGTCTCCCAGGGACAGGCGCGGGCACCGGGGAGCTGTTTTTT. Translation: CASSLPGTGAGTGELFF.

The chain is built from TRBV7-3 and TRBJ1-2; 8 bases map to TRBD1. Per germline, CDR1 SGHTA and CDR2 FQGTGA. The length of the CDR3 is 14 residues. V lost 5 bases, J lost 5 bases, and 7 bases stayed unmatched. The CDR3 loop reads CASSRTGGGYGYTF. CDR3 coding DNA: TGTGCCAGCAGCCGCACAGGGGGAGGGTATGGCTACACCTTC.

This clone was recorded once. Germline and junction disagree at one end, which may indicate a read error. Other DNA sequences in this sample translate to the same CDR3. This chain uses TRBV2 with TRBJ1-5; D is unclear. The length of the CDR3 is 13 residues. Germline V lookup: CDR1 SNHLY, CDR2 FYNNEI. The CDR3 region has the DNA TGTGCCAGCAGCGAAGGGCCCAATCAGCCCCAGCATTTT. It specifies CASSEGPNQPQHF.

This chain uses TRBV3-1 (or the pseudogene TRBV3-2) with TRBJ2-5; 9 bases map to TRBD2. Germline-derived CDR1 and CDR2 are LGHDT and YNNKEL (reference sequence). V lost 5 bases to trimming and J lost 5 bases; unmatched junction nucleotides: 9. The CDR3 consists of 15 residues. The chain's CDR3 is CASSAQTSGSETQYF. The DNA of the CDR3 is TGTGCCAGCAGCGCACAGACTAGCGGTAGTGAGACCCAGTACTTC.

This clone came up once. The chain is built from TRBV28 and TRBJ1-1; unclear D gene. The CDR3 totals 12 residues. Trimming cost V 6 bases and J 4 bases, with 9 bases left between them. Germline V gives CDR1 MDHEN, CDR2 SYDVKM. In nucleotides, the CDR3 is TGTGCCAGCAGGGCCGGACTCACTGAAGCTTTCTTT. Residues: CASRAGLTEAFF.

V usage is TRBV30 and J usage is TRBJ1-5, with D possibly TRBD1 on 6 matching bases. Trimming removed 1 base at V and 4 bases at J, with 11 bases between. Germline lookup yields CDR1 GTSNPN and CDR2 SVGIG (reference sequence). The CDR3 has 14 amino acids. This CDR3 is CAWSGGGGNQPQHF. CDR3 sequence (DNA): TGTGCCTGGAGTGGGGGAGGGGGAAATCAGCCCCAGCATTTT. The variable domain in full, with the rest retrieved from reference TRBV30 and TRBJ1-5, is SQTIHQWPATLVQPVGSPLSLECTVEGTSNPNLYWYRQAAGRGLQLLFYSVGIGQISSEVPQNLSASRPQDRQFILSSKKLLLSDSGFYLCAWSGGGGNQPQHFGDGTRLSIL.

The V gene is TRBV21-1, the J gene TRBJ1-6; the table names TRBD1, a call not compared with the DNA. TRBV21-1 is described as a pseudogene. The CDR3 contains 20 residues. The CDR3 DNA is TGTGCCAGCAGGCCAGAGCTACAGGCGGAACAAATAGGCTATAATTCACCCCTCCACTTT. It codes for CASRPELQAEQIGYNSPLHF.

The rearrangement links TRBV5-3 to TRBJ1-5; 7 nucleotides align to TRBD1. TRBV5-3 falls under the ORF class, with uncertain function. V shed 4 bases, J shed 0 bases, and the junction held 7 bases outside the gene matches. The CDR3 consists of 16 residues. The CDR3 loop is CARSIRDSYSNQPQHF. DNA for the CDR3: TGTGCCAGAAGCATTAGGGACAGCTATAGCAATCAGCCCCAGCATTTT.

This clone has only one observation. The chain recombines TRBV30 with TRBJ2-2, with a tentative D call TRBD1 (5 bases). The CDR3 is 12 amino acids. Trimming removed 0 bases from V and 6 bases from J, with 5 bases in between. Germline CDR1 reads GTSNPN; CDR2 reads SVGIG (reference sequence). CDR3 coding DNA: TGTGCCTGGAGTGTAGGGGCCGGGGAGCTGTTTTTT. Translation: CAWSVGAGELFF. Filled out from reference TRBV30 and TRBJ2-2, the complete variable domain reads SQTIHQWPATLVQPVGSPLSLECTVEGTSNPNLYWYRQAAGRGLQLLFYSVGIGQISSEVPQNLSASRPQDRQFILSSKKLLLSDSGFYLCAWSVGAGELFFGEGSRLTVL.

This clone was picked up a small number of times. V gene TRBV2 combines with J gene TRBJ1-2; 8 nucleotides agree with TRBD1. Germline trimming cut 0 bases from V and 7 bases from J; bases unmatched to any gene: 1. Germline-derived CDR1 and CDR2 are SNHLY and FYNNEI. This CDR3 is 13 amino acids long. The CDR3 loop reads CASSEADRAGYTF. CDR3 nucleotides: TGTGCCAGCAGTGAAGCGGACAGGGCTGGCTACACCTTC.

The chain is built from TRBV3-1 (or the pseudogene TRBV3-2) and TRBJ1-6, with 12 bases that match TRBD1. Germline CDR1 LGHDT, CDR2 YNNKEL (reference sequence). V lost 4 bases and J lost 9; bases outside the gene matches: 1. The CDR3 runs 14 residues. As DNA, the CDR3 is TGTGCCAGCAGCCTGGGACAGGGGGCTTCACCCCTCCACTTT. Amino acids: CASSLGQGASPLHF.

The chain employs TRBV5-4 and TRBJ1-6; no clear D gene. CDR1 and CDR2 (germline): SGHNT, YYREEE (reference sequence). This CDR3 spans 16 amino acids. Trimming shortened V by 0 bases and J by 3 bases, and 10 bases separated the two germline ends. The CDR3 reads CASSLGPPLYNSPLHF. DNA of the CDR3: TGTGCCAGCAGCTTGGGGCCGCCGCTCTATAATTCACCCCTCCACTTT.

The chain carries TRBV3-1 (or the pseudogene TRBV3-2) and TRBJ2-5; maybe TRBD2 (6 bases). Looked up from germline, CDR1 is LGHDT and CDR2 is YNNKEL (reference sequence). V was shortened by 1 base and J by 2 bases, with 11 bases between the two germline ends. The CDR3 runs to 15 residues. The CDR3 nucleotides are TGTGCCAGCAGCCAAGCCGCGGGGAAGCAAGAGACCCAGTACTTC. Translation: CASSQAAGKQETQYF.